The 7 T cell receptor beta chains below were found in one sample sequenced in a study of T cell responses to AZD1222 COVID-19 vaccine. Sequenced by immunoSEQ multiplex PCR; TCRdb stores in-frame clones only, minus some. The sample has over 85,000 clones, 90% seen once; the top ten hold almost 8.5%. Material: peripheral blood, obtained on day 0 of AZD1222 vaccination. All receptors come from an adult in good health.

J is TRBJ2-1 and V is TRBV12-3 or TRBV12-4; maybe TRBD1 (6 bases). The CDR3 covers 12 residues. Trimming stripped 5 bases from V and 6 bases from J, with 8 bases between. For the CDR3, the DNA is TGTGCCAGCAGTCCGACAGGCAATGAGCAGTTCTTC. It encodes CASSPTGNEQFF.

The chain couples TRBV20-1 to TRBJ1-1; weak D call: TRBD1 (5 bases). The CDR3 is made up of 15 amino acids. V was cut by 3 bases and J by 3 bases, with 17 bases left in between. Germline V gene lookup returns CDR1 DFQATT and CDR2 SNEGSKA (reference sequence). The DNA of the CDR3 is TGCAGTGCTAGTATCCGAGGGGTTGGGGACACTGAAGCTTTCTTT. Encoded protein: CSASIRGVGDTEAFF.

This clone was seen a single time. The chain joins TRBV6-4 to TRBJ1-1; D gene ambiguous. Between the trimmed V and J ends, which lost 5 bases and 4 bases, there was a span of 11 bases. The CDR3 runs 13 residues. CDR1 and CDR2 from the germline V gene are MRHNA and SNTAGT. CDR3 region: CASSNTGSTEAFF. As DNA, the CDR3 is TGTGCCAGCAGTAACACCGGGAGCACTGAAGCTTTCTTT.

The chain carries TRBV29-1 and TRBJ2-1, with TRBD2 matching over 10 bases. The CDR3 length is 14 residues. The V gene's germline CDR1 is SQVTM and CDR2 ANQGSEA. V gave up 3 bases and J gave up 7 bases; unmatched junction bases: 6. The CDR3: CSVDRTSGGNEQFF. As DNA, the CDR3 is TGCAGCGTTGATAGGACTAGCGGAGGGAATGAGCAGTTCTTC.

The J gene is TRBJ1-5, the V gene TRBV14; D remains unclear. Between the trimmed V and J ends, which lost 1 base and 1 base, there was a span of 5 bases. The CDR3 has 14 amino acids. Germline CDR1 reads SGHDN; CDR2 reads FVKESK. CDR3 loop: CASSQVTSNQPQHF. CDR3 in DNA: TGTGCCAGCAGCCAAGTGACAAGCAATCAGCCCCAGCATTTT.

The chain carries TRBV11-3 and TRBJ2-2; no reliable D call. The CDR3 has 15 amino acids. Trimming cost V 5 bases and J 1 base, with 11 bases left between them. The germline V gene encodes CDR1 SGHNT and CDR2 YENEEA. For the CDR3, the DNA is TGTGCCAGCAGCCCACCTTATGGGAACACCGGGGAGCTGTTTTTT. It codes for CASSPPYGNTGELFF.

This clone appeared a few times. The rearrangement uses TRBV5-8 and TRBJ2-3; D gene uncertain. There are 12 residues in the CDR3. CDR1 and CDR2 (germline): SGHTS, YDEGEE. V lost 2 bases, J lost 4 bases, and 5 bases lay in between. The CDR3 region is CASSFSADTQYF. The DNA of the CDR3 is TGTGCCAGCAGCTTCTCGGCAGATACGCAGTATTTT.